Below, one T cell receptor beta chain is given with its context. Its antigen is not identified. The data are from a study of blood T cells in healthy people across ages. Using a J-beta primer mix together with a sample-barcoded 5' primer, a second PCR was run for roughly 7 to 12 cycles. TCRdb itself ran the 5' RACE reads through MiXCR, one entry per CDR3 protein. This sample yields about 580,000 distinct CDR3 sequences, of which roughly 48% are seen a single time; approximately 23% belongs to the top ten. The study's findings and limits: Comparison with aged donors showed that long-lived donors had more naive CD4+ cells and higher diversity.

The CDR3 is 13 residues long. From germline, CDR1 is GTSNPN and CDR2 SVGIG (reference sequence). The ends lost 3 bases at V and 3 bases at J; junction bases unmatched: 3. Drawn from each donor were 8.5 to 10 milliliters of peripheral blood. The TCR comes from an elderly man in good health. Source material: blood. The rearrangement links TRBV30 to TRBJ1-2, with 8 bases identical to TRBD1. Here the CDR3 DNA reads TGTGCCTGGAGGGTGGACAGGGACTATGGCTACACCTTC. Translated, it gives CAWRVDRDYGYTF.